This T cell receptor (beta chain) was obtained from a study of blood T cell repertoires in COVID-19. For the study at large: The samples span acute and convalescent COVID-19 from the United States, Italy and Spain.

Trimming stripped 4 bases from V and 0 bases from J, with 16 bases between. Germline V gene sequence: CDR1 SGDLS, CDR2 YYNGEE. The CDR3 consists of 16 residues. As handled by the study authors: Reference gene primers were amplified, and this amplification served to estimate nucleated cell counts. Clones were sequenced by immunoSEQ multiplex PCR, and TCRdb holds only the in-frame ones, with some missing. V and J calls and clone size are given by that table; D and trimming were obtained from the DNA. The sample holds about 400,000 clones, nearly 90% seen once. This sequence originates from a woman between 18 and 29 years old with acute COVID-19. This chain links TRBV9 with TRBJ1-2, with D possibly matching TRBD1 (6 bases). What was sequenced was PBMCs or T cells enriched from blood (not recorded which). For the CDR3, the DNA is TGTGCCAGCAGCCCCCAAGGGACAACTGCTAACTATGGCTACACCTTC. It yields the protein CASSPQGTTANYGYTF.